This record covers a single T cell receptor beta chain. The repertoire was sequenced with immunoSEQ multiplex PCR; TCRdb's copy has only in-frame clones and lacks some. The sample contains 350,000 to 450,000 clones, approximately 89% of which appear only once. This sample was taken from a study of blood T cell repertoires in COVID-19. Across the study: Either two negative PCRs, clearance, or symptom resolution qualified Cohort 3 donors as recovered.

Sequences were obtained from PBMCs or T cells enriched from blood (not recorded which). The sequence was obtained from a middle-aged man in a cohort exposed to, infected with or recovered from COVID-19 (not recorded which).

In DNA form, the CDR3 reads TGTGCCAGCTCACCTCAGGGGGCATCAACTACCGGGGAGCTGTTTTTT. Translating it yields CASSPQGASTTGELFF. The rearrangement uses TRBV18 and TRBJ2-2, with 8 bases identical to TRBD1. Germline assignment: CDR1 KGHSH and CDR2 LQKENI. This CDR3 has 16 amino acids. V was clipped by 3 bases and J by 5 bases; unmatched bases: 8.